The 3 T cell receptor beta chains below all came from one sample that was sequenced in a study of OX40 agonist ivuxolimab in advanced cancers. Assay: immunoSEQ multiplex PCR; the TCRdb copy retains only in-frame clones and omits some. Among 79,000 or so clones listed, about 90% were seen once. The sample in question was CD4+ or CD8+ T cells sorted from blood, obtained in a trial of the OX40 agonist ivuxolimab. The receptors come from an adult with an advanced solid tumor such as melanoma, head and neck, liver or kidney cancer.

The rearrangement links TRBV30 to TRBJ1-5, with D unclear. Trimming removed 0 bases from V and 0 bases from J, with 3 bases in between. Germline V CDR1 and CDR2: GTSNPN, SVGIG (reference sequence). The CDR3 spans 13 residues. The CDR3 nucleotides are TGTGCCTGGAGTGTGACTAGCAATCAGCCCCAGCATTTT. This encodes CAWSVTSNQPQHF.

The chain couples TRBV28 to TRBJ2-2, with 7 bases aligning to TRBD2. V lost 9 bases, J lost 0 bases, and 4 bases stayed unmatched. This CDR3 spans 14 amino acids. Per germline, CDR1 MDHEN and CDR2 SYDVKM. The CDR3 DNA is TGTGCCAGTAAAAGCGGGGCGAACACCGGGGAGCTGTTTTTT. This codes for CASKSGANTGELFF.

This clone appeared once. This chain connects TRBV5-5 to TRBJ1-1; 7 nucleotides agree with TRBD1. This CDR3 is 15 amino acids long. V dropped 3 bases and J dropped 0; count of bases not matched to a gene: 5. CDR1 and CDR2 from the germline V gene are SGHKS and YYEKEE (reference sequence). CDR3 nucleotides: TGTGCCAGCAGCTGGGAAGGACAGGTGAACACTGAAGCTTTCTTT. Amino acids: CASSWEGQVNTEAFF.